This T cell receptor beta chain was sequenced for a study of blood T cell repertoires in COVID-19. Germline V lookup: CDR1 SGHNT, CDR2 YYREEE (reference sequence). This CDR3 is built from 14 residues. The V end lost 0 bases, the J end lost 7 bases, and 8 bases lay between the germline ends. The data were produced by immunoSEQ multiplex PCR, yet TCRdb's version contains in-frame clones alone and is incomplete. The sample consists of approximately 180,000 clones, around nine tenths of them appearing once. What was sequenced was peripheral blood. The source of this sequence is a man aged 45 to 65 with acute or convalescent COVID-19. The chain is built from TRBV5-4 and TRBJ1-6, with D unresolved. CDR3 in DNA: TGTGCCAGCAGCTTGGCTTATGCGAATTCACCCCTCCACTTT. Its protein product is CASSLAYANSPLHF.